Below, 11 T cell receptor beta chains from the same sample are listed, as sequenced in a study of cytomegalovirus exposure and HLA in healthy donors. The PCR used 60 Vbeta and 13 Jbeta primers. Method: immunoSEQ multiplex PCR; TCRdb's copy keeps in-frame clones and lacks some. The sample carries 250,000 or so clones, about 90% recorded once. Material for sequencing was PBMCs. The source of these receptors is a girl aged 2 to 9 in good health and CMV-seronegative.

This clone was counted only a few times. The chain links TRBV6-1 to TRBJ1-1; D is ambiguous. The CDR3 runs 13 residues. The germline V gene has CDR1 MNHNS and CDR2 SASEGT. Trimming stripped 7 bases from V and 1 base from J, with 10 bases between. The CDR3 DNA is TGTGCCAGCAAGAGAGAGGCGAACACTGAAGCTTTCTTT. It specifies CASKREANTEAFF.

On this clone itself: This sample also contains other DNA sequences that code for the same CDR3. V usage is TRBV7-8 and J usage is TRBJ1-5; D remains ambiguous. V was shortened by 1 base and J by 2 bases, with 6 bases between the two germline ends. The CDR3 spans 14 residues. The germline V gene encodes CDR1 SGHVS and CDR2 FQNEAQ. CDR3 sequence reads: CASSLGQGNQPQHF. For the CDR3, the DNA is TGTGCCAGCAGCTTAGGGCAGGGCAATCAGCCCCAGCATTTT.

This chain joins TRBV5-1 and TRBJ2-2; D gene ambiguous. Germline V gene sequence: CDR1 SGHRS, CDR2 YFSETQ. There are 14 residues in the CDR3. Trimming shortened V by 2 bases and J by 4 bases, and 9 bases separated the two germline ends. The CDR3 here is CASSFRVSTGELFF. DNA for the CDR3: TGCGCCAGCAGCTTTCGGGTGAGCACCGGGGAGCTGTTTTTT. The full variable domain, in which reference TRBV5-1 and TRBJ2-2 provide the parts outside the CDR3, is KAGVTQTPRYLIKTRGQQVTLSCSPISGHRSVSWYQQTPGQGLQFLFEYFSETQRNKGNFPGRFSGRQFSNSRSEMNVSTLELGDSALYLCASSFRVSTGELFFGEGSRLTVL.

Concerning this clone: The same CDR3 can be traced to other DNA sequences in this sample. The chain joins TRBV20-1 to TRBJ2-5, with no clear D. This CDR3 is 11 amino acids long. The germline V gene has CDR1 DFQATT and CDR2 SNEGSKA (reference sequence). V shed 0 bases and J shed 4 bases, with 3 bases lying between them. The CDR3 reads CSARDRETQYF. CDR3 DNA: TGCAGTGCTAGAGATCGAGAGACCCAGTACTTC.

The V and J genes are TRBV27 and TRBJ1-6, with D maybe TRBD1 (5 bases). Germline V gene data show CDR1 as MNHEY and CDR2 as SMNVEV (reference sequence). The CDR3 contains 15 residues. With 4 bases removed from V and 5 bases from J, the gap between germline ends came to 12 bases. CDR3 in DNA: TGTGCCAGCAGTTGGGGGGGACCGAATAATTCACCCCTCCACTTT. This encodes CASSWGGPNNSPLHF.

The chain is built from TRBV5-1 and TRBJ2-7; TRBD1 agrees at 7 bases. The J segment lost 6 bases and the V segment lost 0 bases, leaving 6 bases of the junction unmatched. The CDR3 covers 14 residues. Germline CDR1 SGHRS, CDR2 YFSETQ. The CDR3: CASSLGDSYLEQYF. Written as DNA, the CDR3 is TGCGCCAGCAGCTTGGGGGACAGCTACCTCGAGCAGTACTTC. Full variable domain (remainder filled in from reference TRBV5-1 and TRBJ2-7): KAGVTQTPRYLIKTRGQQVTLSCSPISGHRSVSWYQQTPGQGLQFLFEYFSETQRNKGNFPGRFSGRQFSNSRSEMNVSTLELGDSALYLCASSLGDSYLEQYFGPGTRLTVT.

The chain recombines TRBV30 with TRBJ1-6; D unresolved. In germline, CDR1 is GTSNPN, CDR2 SVGIG (reference sequence). The CDR3 is 13 amino acids. V lost 0 bases and J 6 bases, leaving 6 bases between the germline ends. CDR3 DNA sequence: TGTGCCTGGAGTGTACAAACTAATTCACCCCTCCACTTT. Translating it yields CAWSVQTNSPLHF.

The count of this clone is one. The rearrangement joins TRBV9 to TRBJ2-5; the D gene is possibly TRBD1 (5 bases). CDR3 length: 14 residues. Per germline, CDR1 SGDLS and CDR2 YYNGEE. Trimming removed 4 bases from V and 1 base from J, with 11 bases in between. The CDR3 protein is CASSLPGRQETQYF. CDR3 coding DNA: TGTGCCAGCAGCCTTCCAGGGCGCCAAGAGACCCAGTACTTC.

The chain recombines TRBV5-5 with TRBJ1-3; D gene uncertain. V was pared by 0 bases and J by 0 bases, with 7 bases between. Germline V CDR1 and CDR2: SGHKS, YYEKEE (reference sequence). The CDR3 has 15 residues. Written as DNA, the CDR3 is TGTGCCAGCAGCTTGGAGTCCTACTCTGGAAACACCATATATTTT. The encoded protein is CASSLESYSGNTIYF.

This clone is a singleton in its sample. The V and J genes are TRBV5-6 and TRBJ1-1; D not resolved. Trimming pared 0 bases from V and 7 bases from J, leaving 7 bases between. In germline, CDR1 is SGHDT, CDR2 YYEEEE. CDR3 size: 12 residues. As DNA, the CDR3 is TGTGCCAGCAGCTTGGTCCCTAATGAAGCTTTCTTT. This sequence encodes CASSLVPNEAFF. The whole variable domain, filled in from reference TRBV5-6 and TRBJ1-1, reads DAGVTQSPTHLIKTRGQQVTLRCSPKSGHDTVSWYQQALGQGPQFIFQYYEEEERQRGNFPDRFSGHQFPNYSSELNVNALLLGDSALYLCASSLVPNEAFFGQGTRLTVV.

The chain links TRBV9 to TRBJ1-6; 9 nucleotides line up with TRBD1. Trimming took 4 bases from V and 7 from J; bases not matched to a gene: 6. Germline V gene data show CDR1 as SGDLS and CDR2 as YYNGEE. CDR3 length equals 15 residues. CDR3 amino acids: CASSRPGTGNSPLHF. CDR3 in DNA: TGTGCCAGCAGCCGACCCGGGACAGGGAATTCACCCCTCCACTTT.